The 13 T cell receptor beta chains listed next were all sequenced from one sample in a study of shared clonotypes between healthy human individuals. CD45RO negativity and positive selection for CCR7 defined naive CD8 cells, a population that excluded terminally differentiated effector memory CD45RA+ cells. Profiled with immunoSEQ multiplex PCR; TCRdb holds only in-frame clones, not every one. The repertoire includes about 800,000 clones, 96% of them detected once, and less than 0.25% sits in the top ten. The specimen sequenced was naive CD8+ T cells sorted from blood. These receptors came from a man between 25 and 39 years old in good health.

The rearrangement links TRBV6-5 to TRBJ2-2; 7 positions match TRBD2. This CDR3 spans 16 amino acids. Losses at the gene ends were 3 bases for V and 1 base for J; bases not matched to a gene: 5. Germline V lookup: CDR1 MNHEY, CDR2 SVGAGI. CDR3 sequence (DNA): TGTGCCAGCAGTTATGGTTTAGCGGGGAACACCGGGGAGCTGTTTTTT. Translating gives CASSYGLAGNTGELFF.

The chain has TRBV7-9 and TRBJ1-5, with D tentatively TRBD1 (6 bases). The V end lost 1 base, the J end lost 10 bases, and 14 bases lay between the germline ends. This CDR3 spans 14 amino acids. CDR1 SEHNR and CDR2 FQNEAQ come from the germline V gene (reference sequence). This CDR3 is CASSLGGPAEPQHF. CDR3 nucleotides: TGTGCCAGCAGCTTAGGGGGGCCGGCGGAACCCCAGCATTTT.

This chain links TRBV6-5 with TRBJ2-3, with D hard to call. Per germline, CDR1 MNHEY and CDR2 SVGAGI. This CDR3 has 14 residues. Trimming pared 7 bases from V and 6 bases from J, leaving 17 bases between. CDR3 sequence reads: CASTNSGSPDTQYF. The CDR3 bases are TGTGCCAGCACGAACTCGGGCTCGCCTGATACGCAGTATTTT.

V and J are TRBV4-3 and TRBJ2-7; TRBD1 aligns across 9 bases. The CDR3 has 15 residues. Germline CDR1 reads LGHNA; CDR2 reads YSLEER. J lost 2 bases, V lost 1 base, and 3 bases had no gene match. Here the CDR3 reads CASSQGRTGAYEQYF. Written as DNA, the CDR3 is TGCGCCAGCAGCCAAGGGAGGACAGGGGCCTACGAGCAGTACTTC.

A note on this clone: Other DNA variants within this sample encode the same CDR3. The V gene is TRBV5-1, the J gene TRBJ1-5, with TRBD1 matching over 11 bases. V lost 3 bases to trimming and J lost 4 bases; unmatched junction nucleotides: 3. This CDR3 comprises 15 residues. Per germline, CDR1 SGHRS and CDR2 YFSETQ. CDR3 loop: CASSSGTGGNQPQHF. CDR3 in DNA: TGCGCCAGCAGCTCCGGGACAGGGGGAAATCAGCCCCAGCATTTT.

A word on this clone: The identical CDR3 is also encoded by other nucleotide sequences in the sample. The rearrangement uses TRBV28 and TRBJ2-7; D not certain. Germline lookup yields CDR1 MDHEN and CDR2 SYDVKM. The CDR3 sequence is 12 residues long. The V and J ends lost 4 bases and 4 bases respectively, with 8 bases between them. The CDR3 DNA sequence: TGTGCCAGCAGTTCCTCTAGTTACGAGCAGTACTTC. Translation: CASSSSSYEQYF.

The J gene is TRBJ2-2, the V gene TRBV7-9; 13 bases align to TRBD2. CDR3 length equals 17 residues. J was trimmed by 5 bases and V by 5 bases; bases with no gene match: 8. From germline, CDR1 is SEHNR and CDR2 FQNEAQ (reference sequence). The CDR3 here is CASSKGLAGVRTGELFF. The CDR3 region has the DNA TGTGCCAGCAGCAAAGGACTAGCGGGAGTGAGGACCGGGGAGCTGTTTTTT.

This rearrangement joins TRBV19 to TRBJ2-7; TRBD1 agrees at 7 bases. In germline, CDR1 is LNHDA, CDR2 SQIVND (reference sequence). V lost 7 bases and J lost 2; bases outside the gene matches: 5. This CDR3 region has 13 residues. The CDR3 here is CASTGTDTYEQYF. CDR3 bases: TGTGCCAGTACCGGGACAGATACCTACGAGCAGTACTTC.

V usage is TRBV7-9 and J usage is TRBJ2-7, with D maybe TRBD2 (5 bases). This CDR3 is 14 amino acids long. V was cut by 3 bases and J by 5 bases, with 14 bases left in between. The germline V gene has CDR1 SEHNR and CDR2 FQNEAQ (reference sequence). The CDR3 sequence is CASSFSEATHEQYF. DNA of the CDR3: TGTGCCAGCAGCTTTAGCGAAGCCACGCACGAGCAGTACTTC. Combining the CDR3 with reference TRBV7-9 and TRBJ2-7 gives the whole variable domain DTGVSQNPRHKITKRGQNVTFRCDPISEHNRLYWYRQTLGQGPEFLTYFQNEAQLEKSRLLSDRFSAERPKGSFSTLEIQRTEQGDSAMYLCASSFSEATHEQYFGPGTRLTVT.

The chain recombines TRBV20-1 with TRBJ1-2; D is unclear. Germline CDR1 is DFQATT and CDR2 is SNEGSKA (reference sequence). Trimming cost V 4 bases and J 7 bases, with 10 bases left between them. This CDR3 spans 11 amino acids. CDR3 DNA: TGCAGTGCTAACCCCAGATTTGGCTACACCTTC. Translated: CSANPRFGYTF.

The gene calls are TRBV4-3 and TRBJ1-2; 7 nucleotides agree with TRBD1. V dropped 0 bases and J dropped 7; count of bases not matched to a gene: 8. The CDR3 contains 15 residues. Germline loops: CDR1 LGHNA, CDR2 YSLEER. CDR3 region: CASSQDLTGLGGYTF. DNA for the CDR3: TGCGCCAGCAGCCAAGACCTGACAGGGTTGGGTGGCTACACCTTC.

The V and J genes are TRBV5-4 and TRBJ2-3; 11 bases are shared with TRBD1. Germline CDR1 is SGHNT and CDR2 is YYREEE (reference sequence). The V and J ends lost 6 bases and 0 bases, in that order; junction bases with no gene match: 6. The CDR3 consists of 16 residues. CDR3 sequence: CASTQGQGASTDTQYF. The CDR3 DNA sequence: TGTGCCAGCACCCAAGGACAGGGGGCGAGCACAGATACGCAGTATTTT. Variable domain in full (rest from reference TRBV5-4 and TRBJ2-3): ETGVTQSPTHLIKTRGQQVTLRCSSQSGHNTVSWYQQALGQGPQFIFQYYREEENGRGNFPPRFSGLQFPNYSSELNVNALELDDSALYLCASTQGQGASTDTQYFGPGTRLTVL.

This chain links TRBV11-2 with TRBJ2-1, with TRBD2 as a possible D gene (5 bases). V shed 5 bases and J shed 7 bases, with 15 bases lying between them. CDR1 is SGHAT and CDR2 is FQNNGV in the germline V gene. There are 14 residues in the CDR3. CDR3 in DNA: TGTGCCAGCAGCCTCCTAACTAGGAGTAATGAGCAGTTCTTC. It yields the protein CASSLLTRSNEQFF.